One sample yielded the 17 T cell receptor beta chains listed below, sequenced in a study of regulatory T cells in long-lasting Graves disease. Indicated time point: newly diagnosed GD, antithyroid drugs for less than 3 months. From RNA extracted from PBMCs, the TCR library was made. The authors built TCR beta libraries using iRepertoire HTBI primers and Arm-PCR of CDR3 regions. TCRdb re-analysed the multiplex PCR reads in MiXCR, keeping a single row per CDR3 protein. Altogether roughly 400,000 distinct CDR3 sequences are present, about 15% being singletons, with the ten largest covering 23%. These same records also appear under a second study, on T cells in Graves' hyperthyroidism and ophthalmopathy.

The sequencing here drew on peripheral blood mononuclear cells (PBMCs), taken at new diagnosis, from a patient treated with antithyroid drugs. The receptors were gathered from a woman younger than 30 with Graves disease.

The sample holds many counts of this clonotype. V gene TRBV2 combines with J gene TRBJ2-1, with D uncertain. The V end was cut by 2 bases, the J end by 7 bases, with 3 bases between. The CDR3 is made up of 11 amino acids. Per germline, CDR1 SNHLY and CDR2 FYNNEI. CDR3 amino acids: CASSERNEQFF. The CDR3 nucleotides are TGTGCCAGCAGTGAAAGGAATGAGCAGTTCTTC.

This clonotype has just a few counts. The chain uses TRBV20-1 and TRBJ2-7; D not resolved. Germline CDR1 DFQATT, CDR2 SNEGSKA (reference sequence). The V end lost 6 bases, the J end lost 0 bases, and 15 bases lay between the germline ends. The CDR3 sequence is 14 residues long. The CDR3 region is CSAPRAPSSYEQYF. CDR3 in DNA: TGCAGTGCCCCCCGGGCCCCCTCCTCCTACGAGCAGTACTTC.

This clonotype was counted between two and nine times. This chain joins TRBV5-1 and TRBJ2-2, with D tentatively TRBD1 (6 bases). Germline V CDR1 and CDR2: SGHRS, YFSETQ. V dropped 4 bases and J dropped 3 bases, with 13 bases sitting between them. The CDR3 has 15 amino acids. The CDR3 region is CASSKLTGHTGELFF. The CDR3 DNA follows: TGCGCCAGCAGCAAGCTGACAGGTCACACCGGGGAGCTGTTTTTT.

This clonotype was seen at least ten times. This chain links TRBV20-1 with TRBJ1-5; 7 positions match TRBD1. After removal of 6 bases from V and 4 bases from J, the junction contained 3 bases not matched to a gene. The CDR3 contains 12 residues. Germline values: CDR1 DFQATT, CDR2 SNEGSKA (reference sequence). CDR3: CSAGQENQPQHF. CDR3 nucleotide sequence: TGCAGTGCCGGACAGGAGAATCAGCCCCAGCATTTT.

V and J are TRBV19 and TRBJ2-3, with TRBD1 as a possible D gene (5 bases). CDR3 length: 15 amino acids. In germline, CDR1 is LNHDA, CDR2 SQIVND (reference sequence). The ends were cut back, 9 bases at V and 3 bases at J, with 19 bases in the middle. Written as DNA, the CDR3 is TGTGCCAGCGGACGCAGGGATGGTAGAACAGATACGCAGTATTTT. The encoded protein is CASGRRDGRTDTQYF. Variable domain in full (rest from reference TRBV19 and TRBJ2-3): DGGITQSPKYLFRKEGQNVTLSCEQNLNHDAMYWYRQDPGQGLRLIYYSQIVNDFQKGDIAEGYSVSREKKESFPLTVTSAQKNPTAFYLCASGRRDGRTDTQYFGPGTRLTVL.

CDR3 DNA sequence: TGTGCCAGCAGTTTCACCCGGGAGCCGTACGAGCAGTACTTC. Protein product: CASSFTREPYEQYF. V usage is TRBV27 and J usage is TRBJ2-7, with TRBD2 as a possible D gene (6 bases). The CDR3 consists of 14 residues. CDR1 and CDR2 from the germline V gene are MNHEY and SMNVEV (reference sequence). Between the trimmed V and J ends, which lost 3 bases and 4 bases, there was a span of 13 bases.

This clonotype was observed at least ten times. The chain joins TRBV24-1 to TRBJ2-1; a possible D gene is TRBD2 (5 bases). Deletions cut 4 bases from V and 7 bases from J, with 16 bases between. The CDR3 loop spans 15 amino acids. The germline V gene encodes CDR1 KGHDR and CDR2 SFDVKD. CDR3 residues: CATSDHGRGTNEQFF. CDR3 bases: TGTGCCACCAGTGACCACGGACGGGGTACGAATGAGCAGTTCTTC.

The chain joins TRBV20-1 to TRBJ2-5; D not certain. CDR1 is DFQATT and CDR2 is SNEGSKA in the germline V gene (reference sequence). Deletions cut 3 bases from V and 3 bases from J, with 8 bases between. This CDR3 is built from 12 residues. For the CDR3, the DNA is TGCAGTGCTAGTAAGGGAAAAGAGACCCAGTACTTC. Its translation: CSASKGKETQYF.

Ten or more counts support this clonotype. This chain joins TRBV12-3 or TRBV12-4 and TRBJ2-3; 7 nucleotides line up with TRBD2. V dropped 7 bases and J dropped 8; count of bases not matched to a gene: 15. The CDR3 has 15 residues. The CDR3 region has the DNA TGTGCCAGCACCCCTTTGGGGGGAGGGCCAGGTACGCAGTATTTT. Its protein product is CASTPLGGGPGTQYF.

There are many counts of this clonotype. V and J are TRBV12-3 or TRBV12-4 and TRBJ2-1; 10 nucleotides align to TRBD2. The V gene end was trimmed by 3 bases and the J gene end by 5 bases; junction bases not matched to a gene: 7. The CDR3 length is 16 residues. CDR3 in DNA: TGTGCCAGCAGTTTCTCTGCTAGCGGGGGAAACAATGAGCAGTTCTTC. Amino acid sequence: CASSFSASGGNNEQFF.

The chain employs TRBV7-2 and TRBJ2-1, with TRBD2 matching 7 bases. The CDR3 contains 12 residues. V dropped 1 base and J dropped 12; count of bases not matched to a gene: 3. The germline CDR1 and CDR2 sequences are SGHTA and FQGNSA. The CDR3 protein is CASSLVAGVQFF. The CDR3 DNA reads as TGTGCCAGCAGCTTAGTGGCGGGAGTGCAGTTCTTC.

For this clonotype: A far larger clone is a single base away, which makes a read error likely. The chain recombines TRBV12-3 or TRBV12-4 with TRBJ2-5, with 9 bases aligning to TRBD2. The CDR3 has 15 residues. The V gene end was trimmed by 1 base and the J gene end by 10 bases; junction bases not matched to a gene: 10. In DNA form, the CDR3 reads TGTGCCAGCAGTTTAGTAGAATTAGCGGGAGAGGACCAGTACTTC. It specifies CASSLVELAGEDQYF.

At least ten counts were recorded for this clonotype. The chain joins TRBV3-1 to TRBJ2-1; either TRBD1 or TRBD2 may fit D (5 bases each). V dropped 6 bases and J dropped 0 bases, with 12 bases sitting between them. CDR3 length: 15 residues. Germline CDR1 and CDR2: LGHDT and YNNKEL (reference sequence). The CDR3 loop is CASRPGTLSYNEQFF. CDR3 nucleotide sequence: TGTGCCAGCAGGCCCGGGACCCTCTCCTACAATGAGCAGTTCTTC.

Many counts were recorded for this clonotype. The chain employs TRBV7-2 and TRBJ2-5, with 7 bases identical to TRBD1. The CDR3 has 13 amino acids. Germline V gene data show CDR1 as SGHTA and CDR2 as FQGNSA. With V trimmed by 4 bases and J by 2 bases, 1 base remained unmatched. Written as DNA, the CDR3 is TGTGCCAGCAGCTGGGGACAGCAAGAGACCCAGTACTTC. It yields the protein CASSWGQQETQYF.

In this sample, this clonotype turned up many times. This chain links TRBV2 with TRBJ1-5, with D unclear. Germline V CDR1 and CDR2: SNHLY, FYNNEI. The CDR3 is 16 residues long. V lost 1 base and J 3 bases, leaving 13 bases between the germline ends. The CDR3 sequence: CASSEVAAFNNQPQHF. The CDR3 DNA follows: TGTGCCAGCAGTGAAGTGGCAGCCTTCAACAATCAGCCCCAGCATTTT.

CDR3 residues: CASSEVGRKSLTQYF. In nucleotides, the CDR3 is TGCGCCAGCAGTGAAGTCGGGAGGAAATCCCTTACGCAGTATTTT. The chain links TRBV10-2 to TRBJ2-3, with TRBD2 identical over 7 bases. CDR1 is WSHSY and CDR2 is SAAADI in the germline V gene. The CDR3 is 15 amino acids. With V trimmed by 3 bases and J by 8 bases, 11 bases remained unmatched.

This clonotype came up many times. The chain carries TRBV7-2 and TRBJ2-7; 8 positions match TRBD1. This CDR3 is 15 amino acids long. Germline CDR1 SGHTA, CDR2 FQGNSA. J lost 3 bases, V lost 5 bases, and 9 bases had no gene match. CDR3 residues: CASSQGQGFHYEQYF. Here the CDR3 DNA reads TGTGCCAGCAGCCAAGGACAGGGATTTCACTACGAGCAGTACTTC.